Listed here is a single TCR beta chain. There are 17 residues in the CDR3. Germline CDR1 reads MNHEY; CDR2 reads SMNVEV (reference sequence). The V end was cut by 3 bases, the J end by 0 bases, with 17 bases between. The source of the sample is a study of T cell changes during pregnancy in multiple sclerosis. Method: immunoSEQ multiplex PCR; TCRdb's copy keeps in-frame clones and lacks some. The repertoire holds about 84,000 clones, with over 90% as singletons. Sample: peripheral blood, taken in the third trimester of pregnancy. This clonotype originated in a female donor with multiple sclerosis, enrolled in a pregnancy study. V and J are TRBV27 and TRBJ1-2; the D gene is possibly TRBD1 (5 bases). CDR3 DNA: TGTGCCAGCAGTTTTGGGGCCGCTCCGTTTACTAACTATGGCTACACCTTC. It encodes CASSFGAAPFTNYGYTF.